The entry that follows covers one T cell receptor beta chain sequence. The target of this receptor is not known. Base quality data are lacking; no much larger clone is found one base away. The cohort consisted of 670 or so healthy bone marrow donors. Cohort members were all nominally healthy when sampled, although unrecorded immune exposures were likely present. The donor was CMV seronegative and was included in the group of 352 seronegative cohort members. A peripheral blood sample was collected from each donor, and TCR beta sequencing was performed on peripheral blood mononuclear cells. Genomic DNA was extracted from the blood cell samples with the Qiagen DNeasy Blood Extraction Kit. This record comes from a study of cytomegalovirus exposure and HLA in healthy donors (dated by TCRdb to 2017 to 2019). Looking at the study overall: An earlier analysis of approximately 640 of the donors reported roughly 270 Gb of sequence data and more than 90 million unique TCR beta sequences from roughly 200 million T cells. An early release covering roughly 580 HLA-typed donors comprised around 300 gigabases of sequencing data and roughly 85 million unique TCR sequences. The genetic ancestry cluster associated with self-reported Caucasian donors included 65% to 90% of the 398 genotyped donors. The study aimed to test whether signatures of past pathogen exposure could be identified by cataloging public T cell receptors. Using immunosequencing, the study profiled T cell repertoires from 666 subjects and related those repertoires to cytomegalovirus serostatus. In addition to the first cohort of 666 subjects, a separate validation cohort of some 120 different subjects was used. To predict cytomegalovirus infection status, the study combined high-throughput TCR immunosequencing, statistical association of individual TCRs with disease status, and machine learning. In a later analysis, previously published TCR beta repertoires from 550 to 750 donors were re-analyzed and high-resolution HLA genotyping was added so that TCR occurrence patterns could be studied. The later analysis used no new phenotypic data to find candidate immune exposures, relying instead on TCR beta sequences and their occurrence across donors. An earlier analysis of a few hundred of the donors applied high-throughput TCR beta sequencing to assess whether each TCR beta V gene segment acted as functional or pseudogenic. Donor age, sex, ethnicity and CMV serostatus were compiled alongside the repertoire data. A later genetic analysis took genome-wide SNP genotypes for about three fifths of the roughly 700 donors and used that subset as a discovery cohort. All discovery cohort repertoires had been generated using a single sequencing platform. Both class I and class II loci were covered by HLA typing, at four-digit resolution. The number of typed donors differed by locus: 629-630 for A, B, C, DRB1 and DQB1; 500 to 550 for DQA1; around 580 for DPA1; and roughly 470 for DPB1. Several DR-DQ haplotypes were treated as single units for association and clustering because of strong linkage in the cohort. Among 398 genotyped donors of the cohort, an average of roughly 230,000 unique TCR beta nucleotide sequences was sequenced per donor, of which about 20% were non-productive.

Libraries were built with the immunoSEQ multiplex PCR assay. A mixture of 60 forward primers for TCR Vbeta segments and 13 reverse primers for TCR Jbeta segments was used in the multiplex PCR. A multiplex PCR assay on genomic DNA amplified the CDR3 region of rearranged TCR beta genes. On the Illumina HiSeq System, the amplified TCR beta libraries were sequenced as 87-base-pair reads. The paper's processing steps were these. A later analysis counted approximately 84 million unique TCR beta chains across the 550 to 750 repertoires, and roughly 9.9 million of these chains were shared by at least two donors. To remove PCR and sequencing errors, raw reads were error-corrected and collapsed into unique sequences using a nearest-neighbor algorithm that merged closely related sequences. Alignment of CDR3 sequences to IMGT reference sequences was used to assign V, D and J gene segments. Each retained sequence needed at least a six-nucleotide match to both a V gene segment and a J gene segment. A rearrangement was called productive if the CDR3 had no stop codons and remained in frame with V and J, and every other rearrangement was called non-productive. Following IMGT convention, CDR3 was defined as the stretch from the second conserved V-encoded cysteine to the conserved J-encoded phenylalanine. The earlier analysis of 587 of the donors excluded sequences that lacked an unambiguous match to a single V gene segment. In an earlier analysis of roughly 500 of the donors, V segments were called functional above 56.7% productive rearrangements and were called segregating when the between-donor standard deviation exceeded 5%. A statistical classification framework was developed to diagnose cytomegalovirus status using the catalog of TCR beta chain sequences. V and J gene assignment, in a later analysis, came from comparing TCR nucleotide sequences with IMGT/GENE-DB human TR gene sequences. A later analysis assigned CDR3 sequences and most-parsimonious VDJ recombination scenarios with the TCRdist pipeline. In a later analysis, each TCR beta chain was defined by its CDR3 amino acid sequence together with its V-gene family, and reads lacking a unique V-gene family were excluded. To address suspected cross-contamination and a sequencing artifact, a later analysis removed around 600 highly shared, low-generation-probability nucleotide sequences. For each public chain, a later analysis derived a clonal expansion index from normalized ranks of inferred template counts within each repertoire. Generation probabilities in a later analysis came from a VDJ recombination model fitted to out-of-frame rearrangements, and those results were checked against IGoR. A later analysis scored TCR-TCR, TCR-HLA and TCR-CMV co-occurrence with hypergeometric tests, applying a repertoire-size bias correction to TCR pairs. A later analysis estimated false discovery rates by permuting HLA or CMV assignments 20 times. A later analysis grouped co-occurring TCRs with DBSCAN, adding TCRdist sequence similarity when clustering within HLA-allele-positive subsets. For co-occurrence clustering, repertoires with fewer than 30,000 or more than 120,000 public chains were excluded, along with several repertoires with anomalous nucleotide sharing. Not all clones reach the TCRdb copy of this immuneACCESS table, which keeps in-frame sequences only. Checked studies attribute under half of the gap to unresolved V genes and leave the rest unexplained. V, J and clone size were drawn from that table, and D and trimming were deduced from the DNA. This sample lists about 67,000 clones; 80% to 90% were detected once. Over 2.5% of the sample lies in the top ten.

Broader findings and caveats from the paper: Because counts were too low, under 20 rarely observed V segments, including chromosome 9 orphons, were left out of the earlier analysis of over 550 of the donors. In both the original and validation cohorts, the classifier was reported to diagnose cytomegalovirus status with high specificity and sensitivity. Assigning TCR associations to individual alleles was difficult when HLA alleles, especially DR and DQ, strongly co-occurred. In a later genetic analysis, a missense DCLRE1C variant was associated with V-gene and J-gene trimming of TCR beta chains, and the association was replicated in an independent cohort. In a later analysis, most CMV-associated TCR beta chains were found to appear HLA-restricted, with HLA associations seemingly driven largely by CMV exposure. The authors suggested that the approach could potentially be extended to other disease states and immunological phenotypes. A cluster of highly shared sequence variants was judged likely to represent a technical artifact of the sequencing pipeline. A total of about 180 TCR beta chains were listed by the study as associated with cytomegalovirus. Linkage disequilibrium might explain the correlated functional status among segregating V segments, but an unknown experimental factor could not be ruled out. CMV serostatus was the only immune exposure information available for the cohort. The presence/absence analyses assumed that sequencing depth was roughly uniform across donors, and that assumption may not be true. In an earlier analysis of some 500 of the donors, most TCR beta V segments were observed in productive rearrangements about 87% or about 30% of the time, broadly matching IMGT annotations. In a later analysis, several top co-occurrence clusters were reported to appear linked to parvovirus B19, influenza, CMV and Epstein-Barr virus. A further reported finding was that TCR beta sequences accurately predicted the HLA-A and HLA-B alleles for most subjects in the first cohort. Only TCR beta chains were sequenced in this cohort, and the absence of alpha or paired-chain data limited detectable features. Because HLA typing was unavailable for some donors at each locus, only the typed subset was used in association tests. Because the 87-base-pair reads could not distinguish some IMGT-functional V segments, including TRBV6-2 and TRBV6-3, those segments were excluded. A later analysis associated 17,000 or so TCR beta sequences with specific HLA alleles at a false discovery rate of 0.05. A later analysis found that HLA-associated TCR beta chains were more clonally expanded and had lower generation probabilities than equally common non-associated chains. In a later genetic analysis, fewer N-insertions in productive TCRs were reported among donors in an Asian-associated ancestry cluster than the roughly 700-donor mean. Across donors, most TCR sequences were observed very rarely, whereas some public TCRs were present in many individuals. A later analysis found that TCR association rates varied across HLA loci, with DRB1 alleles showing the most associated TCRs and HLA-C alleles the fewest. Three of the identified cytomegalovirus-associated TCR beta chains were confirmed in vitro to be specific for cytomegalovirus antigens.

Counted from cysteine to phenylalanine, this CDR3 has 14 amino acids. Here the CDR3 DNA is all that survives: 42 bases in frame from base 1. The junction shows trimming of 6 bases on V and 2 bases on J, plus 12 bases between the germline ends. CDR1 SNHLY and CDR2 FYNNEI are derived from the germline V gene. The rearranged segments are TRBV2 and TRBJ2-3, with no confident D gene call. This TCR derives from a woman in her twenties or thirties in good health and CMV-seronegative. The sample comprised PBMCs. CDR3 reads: CASRADTDTDTQYF. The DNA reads TGTGCCAGCAGGGCAGACACCGACACAGATACGCAGTATTTT.